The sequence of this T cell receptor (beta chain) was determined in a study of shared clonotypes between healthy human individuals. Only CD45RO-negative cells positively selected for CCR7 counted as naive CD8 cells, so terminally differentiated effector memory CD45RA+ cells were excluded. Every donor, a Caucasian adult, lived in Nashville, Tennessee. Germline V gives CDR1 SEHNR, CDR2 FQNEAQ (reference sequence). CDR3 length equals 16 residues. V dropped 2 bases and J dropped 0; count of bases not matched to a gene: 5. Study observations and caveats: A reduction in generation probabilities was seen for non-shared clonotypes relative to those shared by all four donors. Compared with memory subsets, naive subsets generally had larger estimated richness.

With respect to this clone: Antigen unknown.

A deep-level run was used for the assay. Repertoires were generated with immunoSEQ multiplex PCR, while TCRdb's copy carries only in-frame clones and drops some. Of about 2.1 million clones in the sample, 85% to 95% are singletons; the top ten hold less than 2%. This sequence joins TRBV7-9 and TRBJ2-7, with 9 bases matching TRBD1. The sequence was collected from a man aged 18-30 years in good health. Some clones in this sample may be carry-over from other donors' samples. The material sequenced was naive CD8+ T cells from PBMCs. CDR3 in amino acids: CASSLTGTGSSYEQYF. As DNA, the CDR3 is TGTGCCAGCAGCTTAACCGGGACAGGGAGCTCCTACGAGCAGTACTTC. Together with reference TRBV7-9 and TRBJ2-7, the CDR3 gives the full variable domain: DTGVSQNPRHKITKRGQNVTFRCDPISEHNRLYWYRQTLGQGPEFLTYFQNEAQLEKSRLLSDRFSAERPKGSFSTLEIQRTEQGDSAMYLCASSLTGTGSSYEQYFGPGTRLTVT.